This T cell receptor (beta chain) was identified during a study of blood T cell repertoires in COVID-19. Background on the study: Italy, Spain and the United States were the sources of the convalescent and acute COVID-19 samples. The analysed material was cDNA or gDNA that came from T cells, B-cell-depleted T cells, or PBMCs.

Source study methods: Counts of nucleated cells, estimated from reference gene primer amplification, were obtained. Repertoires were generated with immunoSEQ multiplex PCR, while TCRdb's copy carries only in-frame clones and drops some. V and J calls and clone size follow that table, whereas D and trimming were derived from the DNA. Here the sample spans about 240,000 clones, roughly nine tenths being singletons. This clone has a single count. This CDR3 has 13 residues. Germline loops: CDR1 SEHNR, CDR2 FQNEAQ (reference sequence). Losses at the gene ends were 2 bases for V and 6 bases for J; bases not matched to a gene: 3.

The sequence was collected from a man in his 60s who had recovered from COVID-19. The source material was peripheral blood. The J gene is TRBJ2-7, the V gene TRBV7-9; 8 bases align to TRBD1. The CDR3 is CASSLRQGSEQYF. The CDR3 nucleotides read TGTGCCAGCAGCTTAAGACAGGGGTCCGAGCAGTACTTC.